Listed below are T cell receptor beta chains from one sample, sequenced in a study of control samples from healthy donors and cancer patients. The protocol was immunoSEQ multiplex PCR, while the TCRdb copy is restricted to in-frame clones and leaves out a portion. The repertoire holds 130,000 or so clones, approximately 87% seen once, with about 2.7% in the top ten. The sequencing sample was made of blood. All receptors derive from a man aged 55 to 70 in good health. Each CDR3 is given without its conserved first and last residue.

V: TRBV14; J: TRBJ2-1; CDR3: ASSQRGSNEQF
V: TRBV9; J: TRBJ2-7; CDR3: ASSPRSRGLSYEQY
V: TRBV5-1; J: TRBJ1-5; CDR3: ASSLGLEQPQH
V: TRBV10-2; J: TRBJ1-2; CDR3: ASRGPGGGNGYT
V: TRBV5-6; J: TRBJ1-2; CDR3: ASSLVSKDVFGRGYT
V: TRBV10-1; J: TRBJ2-5; CDR3: ASAGRDQETQY
V: TRBV18; J: TRBJ1-4; CDR3: ASSPGLRNEKLF
V: TRBV25-1; J: TRBJ2-5; CDR3: ASSESTGTPTQY
V: TRBV24-1; J: TRBJ1-2; CDR3: ATSDAGATPNYGYT
V: TRBV7-8; J: TRBJ1-3; CDR3: ASSSRGSGNTIY
V: TRBV7-3; J: TRBJ2-3; CDR3: ASSWTGGPTDTQY
V: TRBV7-9; J: TRBJ1-2; CDR3: ASSLDRVGYGYT
V: TRBV10-3; J: TRBJ1-5; CDR3: AISEGSGYSNQPQH
V: TRBV5-1; J: TRBJ1-4; CDR3: ASSFLQGGEKLF
V: TRBV6-5; J: TRBJ1-4; CDR3: ASRRQGGGEKLF
V: TRBV6-6; J: TRBJ1-4; CDR3: ASSSRTGAANEKLF
V: TRBV19; J: TRBJ2-7; CDR3: ASRSSGQLTHEQY
V: TRBV28; J: TRBJ1-1; CDR3: ASAVTAEAF
V: TRBV12-3/TRBV12-4; J: TRBJ1-2; CDR3: ASSLAGGYGYT
V: TRBV9; J: TRBJ2-7; CDR3: ASSPRGGSYEQY
V: TRBV29-1; J: TRBJ2-5; CDR3: SAPGVYQETQY
V: TRBV28; J: TRBJ1-1; CDR3: ASSNFPKAF
V: TRBV18; J: TRBJ2-7; CDR3: ASSPGTSAYEQY
V: TRBV3-1/TRBV3-2; J: TRBJ2-1; CDR3: ASSPGLAGGLTYNEQF
V: TRBV6-5; J: TRBJ2-1; CDR3: ASSYSGTGYNEQF
V: TRBV2; J: TRBJ2-7; CDR3: ASSSLSGGEQY
V: TRBV4-2; J: TRBJ2-1; CDR3: ASSQPGQYNEQF
V: TRBV28; J: TRBJ1-2; CDR3: ASSPDSLPGYT
V: TRBV2; J: TRBJ2-6; CDR3: ASSETGSGGANVLT
V: TRBV5-1; J: TRBJ2-3; CDR3: ASSLEGGPDTQY
V: TRBV19; J: TRBJ1-2; CDR3: ASSTQGNYGYT
V: TRBV3-1/TRBV3-2; J: TRBJ1-6; CDR3: ASTNNSPLH
V: TRBV15; J: TRBJ1-1; CDR3: ATSSGQGRRMNTEAF
V: TRBV18; J: TRBJ1-2; CDR3: ASSPLPVLAGGYT
V: TRBV18; J: TRBJ2-1; CDR3: ASSPIGGLAYNEQF
V: TRBV21-1; J: TRBJ1-3; CDR3: ASSRVGEESGNTIY
V: TRBV12-5; J: TRBJ1-1; CDR3: ASGLWLAGSHAEAF
V: TRBV11-3; J: TRBJ1-5; CDR3: ASSTDGTGDYSNQPQH
V: TRBV7-2; J: TRBJ1-5; CDR3: ASSSAGGQISNQPQH
V: TRBV28; J: TRBJ1-3; CDR3: ASLGWGSAGNTIY
V: TRBV19; J: TRBJ2-7; CDR3: ASSIVGGRRNEQY
V: TRBV28; J: TRBJ1-3; CDR3: ASSPRTVYSGNTIY
V: TRBV2; J: TRBJ2-5; CDR3: ASNYNSRGETQY
V: TRBV27; J: TRBJ1-1; CDR3: ASSFLRTGGEAF
V: TRBV2; J: TRBJ1-2; CDR3: ASSAREAALTPGYT
V: TRBV6-2/TRBV6-3; J: TRBJ2-1; CDR3: ASSYSAGGYNEQF